The rows below give T cell receptor beta chains drawn from one sample of a study of CD8 T cells in ankylosing spondylitis. Via MiXCR, TCRdb re-called the 5' RACE reads, giving one row per CDR3 protein. Of a few hundred thousand distinct CDR3 sequences in the sample, about 13% are singletons; the top ten hold under 7.5%. Sequencing was carried out using blood, either unsorted or a sorted T cell fraction (not recorded which). All receptors come from a male donor with ankylosing spondylitis. Each CDR3 is given with its conserved first and last residue. Each record gives: CDR3 length, D gene, J gene, V gene, clone size, CDR3 DNA, CDR3 protein. A D gene is named only where the DNA matches it firmly. Size is omitted from some rows. Given values are once, few, many or a class for expanded clones.

>14|NA|TRBJ1-4|TRBV2|many
TGTGCCAGCAGTCCTGACGGACCTTTGAGGGAACTGTTTTTT
CASSPDGPLRELFF
>15|NA|TRBJ1-1|TRBV15|many
TGTGCCACCAGCAGAGATTACCGGGGAGGGACTGAAGCTTTCTTT
CATSRDYRGGTEAFF
>12|NA|TRBJ1-2|TRBV12-3/TRBV12-4|NA
TGTGCCAGCAGTTTAGCTAGCTATGGCTACACCTTC
CASSLASYGYTF
>12|NA|TRBJ1-2|TRBV20-1|NA
TGCAGTGCCCTAACAGAAAACTATGGCTACACCTTC
CSALTENYGYTF
>14|TRBD2|TRBJ2-1|TRBV10-3|few
TGTGCCATCGGCGAATCCGGGACTAGCCGGGAGCAGTTCTTC
CAIGESGTSREQFF
>13|TRBD1|TRBJ2-3|TRBV20-1|many
TGCAGTGCTAGCGACAGGGGGCTGGATACGCAGTATTTT
CSASDRGLDTQYF
>14|TRBD1|TRBJ1-2|TRBV5-1|few
TGCGCCAGCAGCTACGGGACAGGAGACTATGGCTACACCTTC
CASSYGTGDYGYTF
>13|NA|TRBJ2-2|TRBV4-2|many
TGTGCCAGCAGCCGAGAGGACACCGGGGAGCTGTTTTTT
CASSREDTGELFF
>16|TRBD1|TRBJ1-1|TRBV4-1|NA
TGCGCCAGCAGCCAACATAGGACAGGGCTAGCCACTGAAGCTTTCTTT
CASSQHRTGLATEAFF
>18|TRBD1|TRBJ1-3|TRBV29-1|NA
TGCAGCGTCACTTCCACGCTTCTCGGACAGGGAACTGGAAACACCATATATTTT
CSVTSTLLGQGTGNTIYF
>16|NA|TRBJ1-3|TRBV18|NA
TGTGCCAGCTCACCACCAGGGCAGGCTCCTGGAAACACCATATATTTT
CASSPPGQAPGNTIYF
>16|TRBD2|TRBJ2-5|TRBV24-1|NA
TGTGCCACCAGTGACCCAAGACTAGCGGGAAGAGAGACCCAGTACTTC
CATSDPRLAGRETQYF
>16|TRBD2|TRBJ2-1|TRBV5-1|NA
TGCGCCAGCAGCAACCACGGACTAGCGTTGTACAATGAGCAGTTCTTC
CASSNHGLALYNEQFF
>14|NA|TRBJ1-1|TRBV3-1|NA
TGTGCCAGCAGCCAAGATAGTGGCGGTAGGGGAGCTTTCTTT
CASSQDSGGRGAFF
>13|NA|TRBJ1-2|TRBV7-2|many
TGTGCCAGCACCTCAGACCTACTCTATGGCTACACCTTC
CASTSDLLYGYTF
>13|TRBD2|TRBJ2-3|TRBV20-1|few
TGCAGTGCTAGCGGGAGGAAGACAGATACGCAGTATTTT
CSASGRKTDTQYF